The entry that follows covers one T cell receptor (beta chain) sequence. Trimming cost V 4 bases and J 4 bases, with 16 bases left between them. The CDR3 covers 14 residues. Germline values: CDR1 GTSNPN, CDR2 SVGIG (reference sequence). The record originates from a study of blood T cell repertoires in COVID-19. Here immunoSEQ multiplex PCR was the method, and the copy in TCRdb shows in-frame clones only, minus some. The sample lists about 160,000 clones, around 90% occurring once. The sequence came from a woman in her fifties or sixties with active or convalescent COVID-19. The gene calls are TRBV30 and TRBJ1-1, with D unclear. The sample consisted of peripheral blood. CDR3 in DNA: TGTGCCTGGACAGTCGGACTTTTCGGCACTGAAGCTTTCTTT. It specifies CAWTVGLFGTEAFF.